These T cell receptor beta chains were read from a single sample in a study of shared clonotypes between healthy human individuals. The repertoire was sequenced with immunoSEQ multiplex PCR; TCRdb's copy has only in-frame clones and lacks some. In the table there are over a million clones, around 98% of which are singletons. The specimen was naive CD4+ T cells sorted from blood. Receptors were obtained from a man in his thirties or forties in good health. CDR3s include the opening cysteine and the closing phenylalanine or tryptophan. The D gene is left open where the match is weak. Only part of the rows carry a size: once, few, many, or a class if the clone is expanded.

v_call: TRBV2; j_call: TRBJ2-1; d_call: .; clone_size: .; cdr3_aa: CASIGRAYNEQFF; cdr3_nt: TGTGCCAGCATCGGAAGGGCCTACAATGAGCAGTTCTTC
v_call: TRBV11-1; j_call: TRBJ2-1; d_call: TRBD1; clone_size: .; cdr3_aa: CASSLGTGGYEQFF; cdr3_nt: TGTGCCAGCAGCTTAGGGACAGGGGGTTATGAGCAGTTCTTC
v_call: TRBV7-3; j_call: TRBJ2-1; d_call: TRBD2; clone_size: .; cdr3_aa: CASSSNPIFSGSFNEQFF; cdr3_nt: TGTGCCAGCAGCTCTAACCCTATATTTAGCGGGAGTTTCAATGAGCAGTTCTTC
v_call: TRBV7-9; j_call: TRBJ2-2; d_call: .; clone_size: .; cdr3_aa: CASSLVLASNTGELFF; cdr3_nt: TGTGCCAGCAGCTTAGTCCTAGCGTCGAACACCGGGGAGCTGTTTTTT
v_call: TRBV18; j_call: TRBJ2-1; d_call: .; clone_size: .; cdr3_aa: CASSPLASDGYNEQFF; cdr3_nt: TGTGCCAGCTCACCACTTGCGTCGGACGGGTACAATGAGCAGTTCTTC
v_call: TRBV5-4; j_call: TRBJ2-7; d_call: .; clone_size: .; cdr3_aa: CASSSSGGVSPEQYF; cdr3_nt: TGTGCCAGCAGCTCTTCGGGCGGGGTATCCCCGGAGCAGTACTTC
v_call: TRBV7-6; j_call: TRBJ2-1; d_call: .; clone_size: .; cdr3_aa: CASSLAPAGYYNEQFF; cdr3_nt: TGTGCCAGCAGCTTAGCCCCCGCGGGATATTACAATGAGCAGTTCTTC
v_call: TRBV2; j_call: TRBJ2-3; d_call: .; clone_size: .; cdr3_aa: CASQPQGDTQYF; cdr3_nt: TGTGCCAGCCAACCCCAGGGAGATACGCAGTATTTT
v_call: TRBV7-2; j_call: TRBJ2-5; d_call: .; clone_size: .; cdr3_aa: CASSLATGHQETQYF; cdr3_nt: TGTGCCAGCAGCTTAGCGACTGGACACCAAGAGACCCAGTACTTC
v_call: TRBV5-4; j_call: TRBJ2-2; d_call: TRBD2; clone_size: .; cdr3_aa: CASSLAPGTSGSTGELFF; cdr3_nt: TGTGCCAGCAGCTTGGCTCCCGGGACTAGCGGTTCCACCGGGGAGCTGTTTTTT
v_call: TRBV7-3; j_call: TRBJ2-2; d_call: .; clone_size: .; cdr3_aa: CASSFTSYTGELFF; cdr3_nt: TGTGCCAGCAGCTTTACTAGCTACACCGGGGAGCTGTTTTTT
v_call: TRBV10-2; j_call: TRBJ2-5; d_call: TRBD2; clone_size: .; cdr3_aa: CASRDNVAGETQYF; cdr3_nt: TGCGCCAGCAGGGATAACGTAGCGGGAGAGACCCAGTACTTC
v_call: TRBV5-1; j_call: TRBJ2-3; d_call: TRBD2; clone_size: once; cdr3_aa: CASSLGLAGAPNYGTDTQYF; cdr3_nt: TGCGCCAGCAGCTTGGGACTAGCGGGGGCCCCTAACTACGGCACAGATACGCAGTATTTT
v_call: TRBV11-2; j_call: TRBJ2-7; d_call: TRBD2; clone_size: once; cdr3_aa: CASTDAGLAGVGSYEQYF; cdr3_nt: TGTGCCAGCACCGATGCCGGACTAGCGGGAGTAGGCTCCTACGAGCAGTACTTC
v_call: TRBV6-6; j_call: TRBJ2-7; d_call: TRBD1; clone_size: .; cdr3_aa: CASRPGTGGAPYEQYF; cdr3_nt: TGTGCCAGCAGACCCGGGACAGGGGGCGCGCCCTACGAGCAGTACTTC
v_call: TRBV7-6; j_call: TRBJ2-7; d_call: TRBD2; clone_size: .; cdr3_aa: CASSLADSGLAAEQYF; cdr3_nt: TGTGCCAGCAGCTTAGCCGACTCGGGACTAGCGGCCGAGCAGTACTTC
v_call: TRBV5-1; j_call: TRBJ2-1; d_call: TRBD2; clone_size: .; cdr3_aa: CASSLSSGYNEQFF; cdr3_nt: TGCGCCAGCAGCTTGTCTAGCGGCTACAATGAGCAGTTCTTC
v_call: TRBV5-1; j_call: TRBJ2-1; d_call: TRBD2; clone_size: .; cdr3_aa: CASSLTSGSFNEQFF; cdr3_nt: TGCGCCAGCAGCTTGACTAGCGGGAGCTTCAATGAGCAGTTCTTC
v_call: TRBV5-5; j_call: TRBJ2-7; d_call: .; clone_size: .; cdr3_aa: CASSLAPAYEQYF; cdr3_nt: TGTGCCAGCAGCTTGGCTCCAGCATACGAGCAGTACTTC
v_call: TRBV19; j_call: TRBJ2-5; d_call: .; clone_size: once; cdr3_aa: CASSISGARFSQETQYF; cdr3_nt: TGTGCCAGTAGTATTTCCGGGGCGAGGTTTTCTCAAGAGACCCAGTACTTC
v_call: TRBV2; j_call: TRBJ2-7; d_call: TRBD2; clone_size: .; cdr3_aa: CASRTSGFYEQYF; cdr3_nt: TGTGCCAGCCGGACTAGCGGATTCTACGAGCAGTACTTC
v_call: TRBV25-1; j_call: TRBJ2-5; d_call: .; clone_size: .; cdr3_aa: CASTKGGETQYF; cdr3_nt: TGTGCCAGTACGAAGGGGGGGGAGACCCAGTACTTC
v_call: TRBV6-5; j_call: TRBJ2-5; d_call: TRBD2; clone_size: .; cdr3_aa: CASTSTGRAGETQYF; cdr3_nt: TGTGCCAGCACCAGCACCGGGAGGGCAGGAGAGACCCAGTACTTC
v_call: TRBV7-2; j_call: TRBJ2-5; d_call: .; clone_size: .; cdr3_aa: CASMFRRETQYF; cdr3_nt: TGTGCCAGCATGTTCAGGAGAGAGACCCAGTACTTC
v_call: TRBV10-3; j_call: TRBJ2-1; d_call: TRBD2; clone_size: .; cdr3_aa: CAISRTSGSYNEQFF; cdr3_nt: TGTGCCATCAGCCGGACTAGCGGGAGCTACAATGAGCAGTTCTTC
v_call: TRBV6-5; j_call: TRBJ2-3; d_call: .; clone_size: .; cdr3_aa: CASSYLGDSTDTQYF; cdr3_nt: TGTGCCAGCAGTTACTTGGGGGACAGCACAGATACGCAGTATTTT